These T cell receptor beta chains were read from a single sample in a study of blood T cell repertoires in COVID-19. Sequenced by immunoSEQ multiplex PCR; TCRdb stores in-frame clones only, minus some. The table has 150,000 to 200,000 clones, about 88% seen once; the top ten hold about 2.2%. The sequenced material came from PBMCs or T cells enriched from blood (not recorded which). These receptor sequences come from a woman in her thirties or forties with acute COVID-19. The CDR3 runs from the conserved cysteine through the conserved F or W. The order of the fields is clone size, V gene, J gene, D gene, CDR3 length, CDR3 protein, CDR3 DNA. A D gene is named only where the DNA matches it firmly. Clone sizes are given selectively: once, few, many, or a class where the clone is expanded.

abundance: .
v_gene: TRBV5-6
j_gene: TRBJ1-3
d_gene: TRBD1
len: 16
CDR3aa: CASSLQGAVYGNTIYF
CDR3nt: TGTGCCAGCAGCTTGCAGGGGGCGGTTTATGGAAACACCATATATTTT

abundance: .
v_gene: TRBV7-8
j_gene: TRBJ2-3
d_gene: .
len: 14
CDR3aa: CASSLTGRGDTQYF
CDR3nt: TGTGCCAGCAGCCTAACCGGACGGGGTGATACGCAGTATTTT

abundance: .
v_gene: TRBV6-1
j_gene: TRBJ1-3
d_gene: .
len: 18
CDR3aa: CASSEERWLRGSGNTIYF
CDR3nt: TGTGCCAGCAGTGAAGAAAGGTGGTTGAGAGGCTCTGGAAACACCATATATTTT

abundance: .
v_gene: TRBV3-1/TRBV3-2
j_gene: TRBJ1-2
d_gene: .
len: 14
CDR3aa: CASSRKQHNYGYTF
CDR3nt: TGTGCCAGCAGCCGCAAACAACATAACTATGGCTACACCTTC

abundance: .
v_gene: TRBV6-5
j_gene: TRBJ2-2
d_gene: .
len: 15
CDR3aa: CASSYSSLNTGELFF
CDR3nt: TGTGCCAGCAGTTACTCGTCTCTTAACACCGGGGAGCTGTTTTTT

abundance: .
v_gene: TRBV9
j_gene: TRBJ2-2
d_gene: TRBD2
len: 16
CDR3aa: CASSVGLAVNTGELFF
CDR3nt: TGTGCCAGCAGCGTAGGACTAGCGGTTAACACCGGGGAGCTGTTTTTT

abundance: few
v_gene: TRBV21-1
j_gene: TRBJ1-5
d_gene: .
len: 18
CDR3aa: CASSRQTGHRDINQPQHF
CDR3nt: TGTGCCAGCAGCAGGCAAACGGGGCATCGGGACATCAATCAGCCCCAGCATTTT

abundance: .
v_gene: TRBV18
j_gene: TRBJ1-1
d_gene: .
len: 10
CDR3aa: CASWSTEAFF
CDR3nt: TGTGCCAGCTGGAGCACTGAAGCTTTCTTT

abundance: .
v_gene: TRBV4-1
j_gene: TRBJ2-1
d_gene: .
len: 15
CDR3aa: CASSQGPGLNNEQFF
CDR3nt: TGCGCCAGCAGCCAAGGTCCAGGTCTAAACAATGAGCAGTTCTTC

abundance: .
v_gene: TRBV7-9
j_gene: TRBJ1-6
d_gene: TRBD1
len: 19
CDR3aa: CASSLAGYRGISYNSPLHF
CDR3nt: TGTGCCAGCAGCTTAGCGGGGTACAGGGGTATCTCCTATAATTCACCCCTCCACTTT

abundance: .
v_gene: TRBV15
j_gene: TRBJ2-5
d_gene: .
len: 14
CDR3aa: CATSSREWQETQYF
CDR3nt: TGTGCCACCAGCAGTCGAGAGTGGCAAGAGACCCAGTACTTC

abundance: .
v_gene: TRBV19
j_gene: TRBJ2-1
d_gene: .
len: 12
CDR3aa: CASSDRVDEQFF
CDR3nt: TGTGCCAGTAGTGATAGAGTTGATGAGCAGTTCTTC

abundance: .
v_gene: TRBV21-1
j_gene: TRBJ2-7
d_gene: .
len: 13
CDR3aa: CASSKVTAYEQYF
CDR3nt: TGTGCCAGCAGCAAAGTGACAGCCTACGAGCAGTACTTC

abundance: .
v_gene: TRBV7-2
j_gene: TRBJ2-7
d_gene: .
len: 14
CDR3aa: CASSLVGGSYEQYF
CDR3nt: TGTGCCAGCAGCTTAGTCGGTGGTTCCTACGAGCAGTACTTC

abundance: once
v_gene: TRBV27
j_gene: TRBJ2-1
d_gene: TRBD1
len: 15
CDR3aa: CASSPYDRGTDEQFF
CDR3nt: TGTGCCAGCAGTCCATATGACAGGGGTACGGATGAGCAGTTCTTC

abundance: .
v_gene: TRBV4-1
j_gene: TRBJ1-1
d_gene: TRBD1
len: 18
CDR3aa: CASSQRAGSGQGNTEAFF
CDR3nt: TGCGCCAGCAGCCAAAGGGCCGGCTCGGGACAGGGGAACACTGAAGCTTTCTTT

abundance: .
v_gene: TRBV6-1
j_gene: TRBJ1-1
d_gene: TRBD1
len: 18
CDR3aa: CASSGILGQGGSNTEAFF
CDR3nt: TGTGCCAGCAGTGGGATCTTAGGACAGGGAGGATCGAACACTGAAGCTTTCTTT

abundance: .
v_gene: TRBV18
j_gene: TRBJ1-5
d_gene: TRBD1
len: 15
CDR3aa: CASSPPRTGYQPQHF
CDR3nt: TGTGCCAGCTCACCACCGCGGACAGGGTATCAGCCCCAGCATTTT

abundance: once
v_gene: TRBV9
j_gene: TRBJ1-3
d_gene: .
len: 15
CDR3aa: CASSVARGGGNTIYF
CDR3nt: TGTGCCAGCAGCGTAGCTCGGGGTGGAGGAAACACCATATATTTT

abundance: once
v_gene: TRBV7-6
j_gene: TRBJ2-5
d_gene: TRBD2
len: 17
CDR3aa: CASSLGTGLAGGETQYF
CDR3nt: TGTGCCAGCAGCTTAGGGACGGGACTAGCGGGGGGAGAGACCCAGTACTTC

abundance: .
v_gene: TRBV7-2
j_gene: TRBJ2-3
d_gene: TRBD2
len: 14
CDR3aa: CASSLVTSGSTQYF
CDR3nt: TGTGCCAGCAGCTTAGTAACTAGCGGGTCTACGCAGTATTTT

abundance: once
v_gene: TRBV13
j_gene: TRBJ2-7
d_gene: TRBD2
len: 14
CDR3aa: CASSANAGDDEQYF
CDR3nt: TGTGCCAGCAGCGCTAATGCGGGGGACGACGAGCAGTACTTC

abundance: .
v_gene: TRBV18
j_gene: TRBJ2-1
d_gene: .
len: 15
CDR3aa: CASSPSGPSYNEQFF
CDR3nt: TGTGCCAGCTCACCTTCAGGGCCTTCCTACAATGAGCAGTTCTTC

abundance: .
v_gene: TRBV6-5
j_gene: TRBJ2-7
d_gene: TRBD1
len: 15
CDR3aa: CASSMGGTGDYEQYF
CDR3nt: TGTGCCAGCAGCATGGGGGGGACAGGGGACTACGAGCAGTACTTC

abundance: .
v_gene: TRBV7-2
j_gene: TRBJ2-1
d_gene: .
len: 14
CDR3aa: CASSLSLVDNEQFF
CDR3nt: TGTGCCAGCAGCTTAAGTCTAGTCGACAATGAGCAGTTCTTC

abundance: once
v_gene: TRBV30
j_gene: TRBJ2-7
d_gene: .
len: 13
CDR3aa: CAWSIGHTYEQYF
CDR3nt: TGTGCCTGGAGTATTGGACATACCTACGAGCAGTACTTC